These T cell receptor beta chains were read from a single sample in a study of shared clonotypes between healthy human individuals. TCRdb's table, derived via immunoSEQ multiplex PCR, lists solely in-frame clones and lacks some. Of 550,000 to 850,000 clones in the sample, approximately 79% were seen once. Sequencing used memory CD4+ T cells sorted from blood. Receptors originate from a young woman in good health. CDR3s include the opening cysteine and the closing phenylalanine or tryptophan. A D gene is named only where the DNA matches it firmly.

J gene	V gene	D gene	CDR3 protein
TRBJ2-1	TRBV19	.	CASSRGHKGHHYNEQFF
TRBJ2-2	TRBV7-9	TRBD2	CASTLAGEPGELFF
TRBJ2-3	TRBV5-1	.	CASSLSGTPLDTQYF
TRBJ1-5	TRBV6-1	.	CASSENTGMGQPQHF
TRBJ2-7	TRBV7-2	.	CASSLFGVSSYEQYF
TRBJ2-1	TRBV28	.	CASSFLGTEQFF
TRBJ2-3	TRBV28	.	CASSFSDWGSTQYF
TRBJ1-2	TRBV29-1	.	CSVEQGYYGYTF
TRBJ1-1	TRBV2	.	CASKTDLLEAFF
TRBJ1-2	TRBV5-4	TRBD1	CASSPDWTGDYGYTF
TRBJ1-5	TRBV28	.	CASIPSPGAGNQPQHF
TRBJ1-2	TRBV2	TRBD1	CASRRTGTPYGYTF
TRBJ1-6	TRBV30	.	CAWRFAGGSPLHF
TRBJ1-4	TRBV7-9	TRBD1	CASSWTPGQGQSREKLFF
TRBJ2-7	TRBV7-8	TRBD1	CASSPGQGPYEQYF
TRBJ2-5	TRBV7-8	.	CASSPQETQYF
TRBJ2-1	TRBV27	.	CASSLEAGSYNEQFF
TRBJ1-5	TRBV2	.	CASRDGTRATNQPQHF
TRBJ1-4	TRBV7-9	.	CASSLGGVFEKLFF
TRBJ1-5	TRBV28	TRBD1	CASSLGDRGQPQHF
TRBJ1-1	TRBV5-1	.	CASSREGLNTEAFF
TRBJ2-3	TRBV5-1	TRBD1	CASSLGQEFTDTQYF
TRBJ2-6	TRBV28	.	CASIWGANVLTF
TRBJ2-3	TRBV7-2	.	CASSFRVGTDTQYF
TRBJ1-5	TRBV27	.	CASSFRRGSNQPQHF
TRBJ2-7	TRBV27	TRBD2	CASSLSLAVSYEQYF
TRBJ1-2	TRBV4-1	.	CASSQVNNNYGYTF
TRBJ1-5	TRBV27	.	CASSLGGGSNQPQHF
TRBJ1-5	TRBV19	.	CASRGRIEPQHF
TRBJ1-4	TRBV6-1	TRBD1	CASSDRGLGEKLFF
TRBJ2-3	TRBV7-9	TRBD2	CASSLRLAGVDTQYF
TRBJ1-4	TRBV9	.	CASSVDGGKSTNEKLFF
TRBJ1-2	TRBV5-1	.	CASSLEVGAYGYTF
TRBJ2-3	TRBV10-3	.	CAIGAGTTDTQYF
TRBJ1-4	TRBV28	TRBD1	CASRGRQGGVNEKLFF
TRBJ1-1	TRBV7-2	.	CASSSPGIPATEAFF
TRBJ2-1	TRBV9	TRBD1	CASSARQGTGNEQFF
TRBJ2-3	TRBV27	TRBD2	CASRSPGGSTDTQYF
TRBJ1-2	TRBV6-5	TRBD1	CASSYLGRQGAYGYTF
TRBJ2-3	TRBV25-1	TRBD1	CASTSDRVGTDTQYF
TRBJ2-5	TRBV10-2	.	CASGRQPKETQYF
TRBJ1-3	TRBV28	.	CASRVGSGNTIYF
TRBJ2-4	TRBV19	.	CASRMASGKNIQYF
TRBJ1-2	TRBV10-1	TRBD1	CASSPDRERGYTF
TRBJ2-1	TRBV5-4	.	CASSYEWDNTGEQFF
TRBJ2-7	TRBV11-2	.	CASRLNRASYEQYF
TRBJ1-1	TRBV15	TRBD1	CATSRPRTGVGSTEAFF
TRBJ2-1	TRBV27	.	CASSLKSYNEQFF
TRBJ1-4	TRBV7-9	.	CASSLDRDVYEKLFF
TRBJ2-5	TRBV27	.	CASGDIEQETQYF
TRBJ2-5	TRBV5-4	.	CASSLAQTGQETQYF
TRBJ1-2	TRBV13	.	CASSSLSGDSYTF
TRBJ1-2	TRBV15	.	CATSRDRATSLGYTF